Below, one TCR beta chain is given with its context. The data were obtained in a study of T cells in Graves' hyperthyroidism and ophthalmopathy. The TCR beta CDR3 regions underwent amplification using RNA transcripts as the source. The study used the HTBI primer set for a first-round RT-PCR of the TCR CDR3. One entry per CDR3 protein, called by TCRdb with MiXCR from the multiplex PCR reads. In the table there are some 500,000 distinct CDR3 sequences, around a quarter of which are singletons. Sequencing was performed on blood. The source of this sequence is a woman aged 30 to 39 with Graves' ophthalmopathy.

CDR3 in DNA: TGTGCCAGCAGTGGCTATGAAGGACGTGCTTTCTTT. Translating it yields CASSGYEGRAFF. The chain links TRBV6-1 to TRBJ1-1, with D unresolved. The germline gives CDR1 MNHNS, CDR2 SASEGT. V was cut by 4 bases and J by 11 bases, with 14 bases left in between. The CDR3 spans 12 residues.